The 23 T cell receptor beta chains in this list originate from one sample, sequenced in a study of T cells after posttransplantation cyclophosphamide (dated by TCRdb to about 2016). Naive T cells were defined as viable CD3+CD4+ or CD3+CD8+ cells that were CCR7+CD45RA+CD45RO-CD95-CD27+CD28+. Libraries were made using the immunoSEQ multiplex PCR assay. What TCRdb holds here is the immuneACCESS table cut down to in-frame rearrangements. Part of the clones is not present; checked against another copy, under half of the missing clones reflect an unresolved V gene, and the others are unexplained. Present in this sample are approximately 17,000 clones, 94% of which were seen just once. The ten largest clones take up around 0.3% of the sample. The source material was naive CD4+ T cells sorted from blood. The receptors shown here come from a woman in her forties or fifties in good health and a related stem cell transplant donor.

The rearrangement uses TRBV19 and TRBJ1-5, with 11 bases fitting TRBD1. Trimming removed 9 bases from V and 6 bases from J; junction bases left unmatched: 10. Germline V CDR1 and CDR2: LNHDA, SQIVND (reference sequence). The CDR3 has 15 amino acids. This CDR3 reads CASERDRGMSQPQHF. Here the CDR3 DNA reads TGTGCCAGCGAGAGGGACAGGGGGATGAGTCAGCCCCAGCATTTT.

This clone was found once. The genes are TRBV5-1 and TRBJ1-1; D not certain. The V and J ends lost 4 bases and 5 bases respectively, with 12 bases between them. The V gene's germline CDR1 is SGHRS and CDR2 YFSETQ. The CDR3 has 13 amino acids. Here the CDR3 reads CASSISTRTEAFF. In nucleotides, the CDR3 is TGCGCCAGCAGCATCTCGACACGAACTGAAGCTTTCTTT.

The chain uses TRBV19 and TRBJ2-7; 9 bases align to TRBD2. The V segment lost 7 bases and the J segment 0 bases; nucleotides outside the gene matches: 31. Germline-derived CDR1 and CDR2 are LNHDA and SQIVND (reference sequence). This CDR3 has 23 amino acids. The CDR3 region has the DNA TGTGCCAGTAAATCGACTAGCGGAAGGCAAGAGATCTCCCCCGATAGTAGCTCCTACGAGCAGTACTTC. Protein: CASKSTSGRQEISPDSSSYEQYF.

The chain has TRBV11-1 and TRBJ1-3; D unclear. Trimming pared 4 bases from V and 0 bases from J, leaving 10 bases between. CDR3 length: 15 residues. Looked up from germline, CDR1 is SGHAT and CDR2 is FQDESV (reference sequence). DNA for the CDR3: TGTGCCAGCAGCTGGAGTGGAGGCTCTGGAAACACCATATATTTT. Protein sequence: CASSWSGGSGNTIYF.

V gene TRBV7-9 combines with J gene TRBJ2-2, with 10 positions matching TRBD1. The CDR3 has 17 residues. V lost 0 bases, J lost 5 bases, and 6 bases stayed unmatched. Germline V gene sequence: CDR1 SEHNR, CDR2 FQNEAQ (reference sequence). The CDR3 DNA is TGTGCCAGCAGCTTAGCGTCCGGGACAGGGGAAACCGGGGAGCTGTTTTTT. Its protein product is CASSLASGTGETGELFF.

The rearrangement joins TRBV5-1 to TRBJ1-1; 9 nucleotides align to TRBD1. Germline V lookup: CDR1 SGHRS, CDR2 YFSETQ. The V segment lost 4 bases and the J segment 4 bases; nucleotides outside the gene matches: 5. The CDR3 sequence is 14 residues long. The CDR3 sequence: CASSPTGGGTEAFF. In nucleotides, the CDR3 is TGCGCCAGCAGCCCAACAGGGGGCGGCACTGAAGCTTTCTTT.

The chain is built from TRBV5-4 and TRBJ1-1; D is perhaps TRBD1 (6 bases). Germline values: CDR1 SGHNT, CDR2 YYREEE (reference sequence). Trimming stripped 5 bases from V and 7 bases from J, with 15 bases between. The CDR3 has 13 residues. The CDR3: CASSGRGTIEAFF. The CDR3 region has the DNA TGTGCCAGCAGTGGAAGGGGGACGATTGAAGCTTTCTTT.

This rearrangement joins TRBV18 to TRBJ1-5, with 7 bases fitting TRBD1. The length of the CDR3 is 18 residues. The junction had 10 bases not matched to a gene; V was cut back by 1 base and J by 1 base. Germline V gene sequence: CDR1 KGHSH, CDR2 LQKENI. The CDR3 is CASSPRWVGQTSNQPQHF. In DNA form, the CDR3 reads TGTGCCAGCTCACCACGTTGGGTGGGACAGACAAGCAATCAGCCCCAGCATTTT. Using reference TRBV18 and TRBJ1-5 for the parts outside the CDR3, the full variable domain is NAGVMQNPRHLVRRRGQEARLRCSPMKGHSHVYWYRQLPEEGLKFMVYLQKENIIDESGMPKERFSAEFPKEGPSILRIQQVVRGDSAAYFCASSPRWVGQTSNQPQHFGDGTRLSIL.

This chain links TRBV12-5 with TRBJ2-7, with 7 positions matching TRBD2. J was trimmed by 0 bases and V by 6 bases; bases with no gene match: 2. The V gene's germline CDR1 is LGHNT and CDR2 FRNRAP. This CDR3 spans 13 amino acids. CDR3 region: CASGTSDSYEQYF. The CDR3 nucleotides are TGTGCTAGTGGAACTAGCGACTCCTACGAGCAGTACTTC. The full variable domain, in which reference TRBV12-5 and TRBJ2-7 provide the parts outside the CDR3, is DARVTQTPRHKVTEMGQEVTMRCQPILGHNTVFWYRQTMMQGLELLAYFRNRAPLDDSGMPKDRFSAEMPDATLATLKIQPSEPRDSAVYFCASGTSDSYEQYFGPGTRLTVT.

The genes are TRBV30 and TRBJ1-2; no definite D call. From germline, CDR1 is GTSNPN and CDR2 SVGIG (reference sequence). The CDR3 is 11 residues long. Trimming left V 3 bases short and J 5 bases short, with 7 bases between. In DNA form, the CDR3 reads TGTGCCTGGAGCGTCCGGTATGGCTACACCTTC. It codes for CAWSVRYGYTF.

The chain carries TRBV18 and TRBJ2-1; a possible D gene is TRBD2 (5 bases). This CDR3 is 20 amino acids long. V shed 5 bases and J shed 9 bases, with 35 bases lying between them. Germline CDR1 and CDR2: KGHSH and LQKENI. The CDR3 is CASSSTILTSAGPPEGEQFF. The CDR3, as DNA: TGTGCCAGCTCATCTACGATACTTACGTCTGCCGGTCCCCCCGAGGGTGAGCAGTTCTTC.

The genes are TRBV7-2 and TRBJ2-1; 7 nucleotides agree with TRBD2. The germline gives CDR1 SGHTA, CDR2 FQGNSA. The ends lost 5 bases at V and 2 bases at J; junction bases unmatched: 3. The CDR3 length is 14 residues. Written as DNA, the CDR3 is TGTGCCAGCAGCCCTGGACTAGCCTACAATGAGCAGTTCTTC. It translates to CASSPGLAYNEQFF.

The genes are TRBV5-1 and TRBJ2-3, with 14 bases that match TRBD2. V lost 4 bases to trimming and J lost 3 bases; unmatched junction nucleotides: 4. Germline CDR1 and CDR2: SGHRS and YFSETQ. The CDR3 has 16 residues. The CDR3 coding sequence is TGCGCCAGCAGCCCCGGACTAGCGGGAGGTACAGATACGCAGTATTTT. It codes for CASSPGLAGGTDTQYF.

The genes are TRBV7-9 and TRBJ1-2; D call uncertain. This CDR3 comprises 14 residues. Per the germline V gene, CDR1 is SEHNR and CDR2 is FQNEAQ (reference sequence). With 6 bases removed from V and 4 bases from J, the gap between germline ends came to 15 bases. The CDR3 here is CASSVGGPAYGYTF. CDR3 nucleotide sequence: TGTGCCAGCAGTGTTGGAGGGCCAGCCTATGGCTACACCTTC.

The chain's CDR3 is CASSQRAGTDTQYF. The CDR3 DNA reads as TGTGCCAGCAGCCAAAGAGCCGGGACAGATACGCAGTATTTT. The rearrangement joins TRBV4-2 to TRBJ2-3; D not resolved. The germline gives CDR1 LGHNA, CDR2 YNFKEQ. This CDR3 has 14 residues. V lost 2 bases and J lost 3, with 9 bases in between.

The gene calls are TRBV19 and TRBJ2-1; 7 bases align to TRBD1. CDR1 is LNHDA and CDR2 is SQIVND in the germline V gene (reference sequence). J lost 3 bases, V lost 5 bases, and 10 bases had no gene match. This CDR3 has 16 residues. The CDR3 reads CASSPSGTVLYNEQFF. DNA of the CDR3: TGTGCCAGTAGTCCCTCCGGGACAGTACTCTACAATGAGCAGTTCTTC.

This clone was observed a single time. J is TRBJ2-3 and V is TRBV10-3, with 8 bases matching TRBD2. The germline V gene encodes CDR1 ENHRY and CDR2 SYGVKD. The CDR3 sequence is 16 residues long. V lost 2 bases, J lost 2 bases, and 6 bases stayed unmatched. CDR3 in DNA: TGTGCCATCAGTGAGGGGATAGCGGGACTCACAGATACGCAGTATTTT. Its translation is CAISEGIAGLTDTQYF.

This chain links TRBV6-1 with TRBJ2-7; no reliable D call. The germline CDR1 and CDR2 sequences are MNHNS and SASEGT. V lost 2 bases and J lost 5, with 10 bases in between. The CDR3 consists of 13 residues. CDR3 in amino acids: CASSETRYDEQYF. CDR3 DNA: TGTGCCAGCAGTGAAACAAGATACGACGAGCAGTACTTC.

V and J are TRBV5-1 and TRBJ2-3; weak D call: TRBD2 (6 bases). Trimming took off 2 bases at V and 2 bases at J, with 18 bases between the two ends. CDR3 length: 17 residues. Germline CDR1 and CDR2: SGHRS and YFSETQ. The chain's CDR3 is CASSFPRTGGATDTQYF. The CDR3 DNA reads TGCGCCAGCAGCTTCCCCCGTACTGGCGGGGCCACAGATACGCAGTATTTT.

J is TRBJ2-1 and V is TRBV4-2, with 11 bases aligning to TRBD1. The J segment lost 8 bases and the V segment lost 2 bases, leaving 5 bases of the junction unmatched. Per the germline V gene, CDR1 is LGHNA and CDR2 is YNFKEQ. The CDR3 covers 15 residues. In DNA, the CDR3 is TGTGCCAGCAGCCAACCAGGACAGGGGGCCGATGAGCAGTTCTTC. It yields the protein CASSQPGQGADEQFF.

The chain uses TRBV29-1 and TRBJ2-3, with D perhaps TRBD2 (6 bases). V gave up 4 bases and J gave up 1 base, with 15 bases separating them. Germline V lookup: CDR1 SQVTM, CDR2 ANQGSEA. The CDR3 is 15 amino acids. The CDR3 reads CSVAGGGRGTDTQYF. The CDR3 coding sequence is TGCAGCGTTGCCGGGGGAGGCAGGGGCACAGATACGCAGTATTTT.

V and J are TRBV7-9 and TRBJ2-3; D ambiguous. Trimming stripped 5 bases from V and 2 bases from J, with 2 bases between. This CDR3 has 11 residues. Germline assignment: CDR1 SEHNR and CDR2 FQNEAQ (reference sequence). CDR3 DNA sequence: TGTGCCAGCAGCCTCACAGATACGCAGTATTTT. Amino acid sequence: CASSLTDTQYF. Drawing the rest from reference TRBV7-9 and TRBJ2-3, the complete variable domain is DTGVSQNPRHKITKRGQNVTFRCDPISEHNRLYWYRQTLGQGPEFLTYFQNEAQLEKSRLLSDRFSAERPKGSFSTLEIQRTEQGDSAMYLCASSLTDTQYFGPGTRLTVL.

The J gene is TRBJ2-5, the V gene TRBV5-4; the match to TRBD2 covers 7 bases. Germline V lookup: CDR1 SGHNT, CDR2 YYREEE (reference sequence). V dropped 0 bases and J dropped 3; count of bases not matched to a gene: 8. CDR3 length equals 16 residues. CDR3 sequence (DNA): TGTGCCAGCAGCTTGGGTCTCTCTGCGGGAGAAGAGACCCAGTACTTC. Its translation: CASSLGLSAGEETQYF.